This record looks at one T cell receptor beta chain sequence and its context. Its antigen remains unknown. This sample is part of a study of cytomegalovirus exposure and HLA in healthy donors. Study-level findings and limits: There were some public TCRs occurring in many donors, but most TCR sequences were rare. Reportedly, a later analysis found an Asian-associated ancestry cluster had fewer N-insertions than the approximately 700-donor mean. Several of the most significant clusters appeared, in a later analysis, to be linked to common viral pathogens.

Primers for the PCR totalled 60 Vbeta and 13 Jbeta. Assay used: immunoSEQ multiplex PCR; TCRdb lists only in-frame clones, some missing. The data show about 190,000 clones, 87% seen once. Likely unrecorded immune exposures existed in these nominally healthy donors. The trim removed 6 bases at V and 0 bases at J, leaving 13 bases unmatched. The CDR3 contains 17 residues. The germline gives CDR1 MNHEY, CDR2 SMNVEV (reference sequence). The sample was PBMCs. The sequence derives from a boy between 2 and 15 years old in good health and CMV-seronegative. V gene TRBV27 combines with J gene TRBJ1-2; 7 nucleotides agree with TRBD1. Here the CDR3 reads CASRFQGGQRTNYGYTF. DNA of the CDR3: TGTGCCAGCAGGTTTCAGGGGGGCCAAAGAACTAACTATGGCTACACCTTC.